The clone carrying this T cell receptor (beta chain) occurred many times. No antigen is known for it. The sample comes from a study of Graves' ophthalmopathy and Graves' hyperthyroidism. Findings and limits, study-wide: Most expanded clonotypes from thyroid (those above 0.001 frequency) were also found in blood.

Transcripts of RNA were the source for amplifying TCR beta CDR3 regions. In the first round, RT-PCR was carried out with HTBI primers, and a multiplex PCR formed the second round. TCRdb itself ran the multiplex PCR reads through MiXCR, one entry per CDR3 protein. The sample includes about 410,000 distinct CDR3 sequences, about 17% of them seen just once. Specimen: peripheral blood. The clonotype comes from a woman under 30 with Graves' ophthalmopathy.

The CDR3 bases are TGTGCCAGCAGTTCCCCCGGGACAGGGGTACAGCCCCAGCATTTT. This encodes CASSSPGTGVQPQHF. The V gene is TRBV28, the J gene TRBJ1-5, with 10 bases matching TRBD1. V was pared by 4 bases and J by 7 bases, with 7 bases of the junction left unmatched. CDR3 length: 15 residues. Germline V gene lookup returns CDR1 MDHEN and CDR2 SYDVKM.